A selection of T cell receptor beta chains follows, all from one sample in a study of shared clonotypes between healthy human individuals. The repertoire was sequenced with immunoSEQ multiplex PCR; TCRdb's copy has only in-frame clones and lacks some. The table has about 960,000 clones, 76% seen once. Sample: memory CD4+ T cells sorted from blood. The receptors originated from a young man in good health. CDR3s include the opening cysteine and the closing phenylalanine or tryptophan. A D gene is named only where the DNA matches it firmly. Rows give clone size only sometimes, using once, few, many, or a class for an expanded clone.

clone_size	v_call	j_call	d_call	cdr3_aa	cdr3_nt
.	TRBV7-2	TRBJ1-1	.	CASSSSGTVNTEAFF	TGTGCCAGCAGCTCGTCCGGGACCGTGAACACTGAAGCTTTCTTT
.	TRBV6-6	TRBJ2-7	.	CASSPGLEQYF	TGTGCCAGCAGCCCGGGGTTAGAGCAGTACTTC
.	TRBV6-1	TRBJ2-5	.	CASSSGGRQETQYF	TGTGCCAGCAGTTCTGGGGGTAGACAAGAGACCCAGTACTTC
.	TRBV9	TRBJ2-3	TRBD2	CASSPLAGEGTDTQYF	TGTGCCAGCAGCCCCCTAGCGGGAGAGGGCACAGATACGCAGTATTTT
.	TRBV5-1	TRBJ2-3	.	CASIWGDLLTDTQYF	TGCGCCAGCATCTGGGGGGATCTTCTCACAGATACGCAGTATTTT
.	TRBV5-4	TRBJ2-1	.	CASSLGGGVTANEQFF	TGTGCCAGCAGCTTAGGGGGTGGAGTCACAGCGAATGAGCAGTTCTTC
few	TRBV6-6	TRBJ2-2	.	CASSSREIENTGELFF	TGTGCCAGCAGTTCCCGGGAGATAGAGAACACCGGGGAGCTGTTTTTT
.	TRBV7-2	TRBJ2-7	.	CASSDIATRDYEQYF	TGTGCCAGCAGCGATATAGCCACACGAGATTACGAGCAGTACTTC
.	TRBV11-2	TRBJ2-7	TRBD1	CASSLTGGAYEQYF	TGTGCCAGCAGCTTAACAGGGGGTGCCTACGAGCAGTACTTC
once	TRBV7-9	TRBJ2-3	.	CASSFIGENTDTQYF	TGTGCCAGCAGCTTTATCGGGGAAAACACAGATACGCAGTATTTT
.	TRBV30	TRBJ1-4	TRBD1	CALRGDRGEKLFF	TGTGCCTTAAGAGGGGACAGGGGAGAAAAACTGTTTTTT
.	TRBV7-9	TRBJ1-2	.	CASSFIEYGYTF	TGTGCCAGCAGCTTTATCGAGTATGGCTACACCTTC
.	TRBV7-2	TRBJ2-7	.	CASSWKGSGLSSYEQYF	TGTGCCAGCAGCTGGAAGGGATCCGGGCTAAGCTCCTACGAGCAGTACTTC
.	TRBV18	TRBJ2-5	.	CASSPGRQQETQYF	TGTGCCAGCTCACCAGGGCGTCAGCAAGAGACCCAGTACTTC
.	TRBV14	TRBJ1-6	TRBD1	CASRTGQGGNSPLHF	TGTGCCAGCAGAACGGGACAGGGAGGGAATTCACCCCTCCACTTT
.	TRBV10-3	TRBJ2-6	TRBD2	CAISHTRAGPSGANVLTF	TGTGCCATCAGCCATACGCGAGCGGGACCCTCTGGGGCCAACGTCCTGACTTTC